The 31 T cell receptor beta chains listed next were all sequenced from one sample in a study of Ad26.COV2.S vaccination and SARS-CoV-2 variants. As to treatment: some 19 received Ad26.COV2.S at low or high dose, single or two shots; about 5 received placebo; per-sample allocation not given. Material that was analyzed had been drawn on day 63 after the first vaccine or placebo injection. The assay was immunoSEQ multiplex PCR, and TCRdb's table has in-frame clones only and misses some. The sample yields approximately 400,000 clones, 83% seen once. The material was peripheral blood, obtained in a trial of Ad26.COV2.S vaccine versus placebo. Receptors were obtained from a person aged 18 to 65 who received the Ad26.COV2.S COVID-19 vaccine or a placebo.

The V call is TRBV6-5, the J call TRBJ1-1; weak D call: TRBD1 (5 bases). This CDR3 region has 15 residues. Germline assignment: CDR1 MNHEY and CDR2 SVGAGI. V dropped 8 bases and J dropped 1 base, with 17 bases sitting between them. The chain's CDR3 is CASSPPGPTNTEAFF. The CDR3, as DNA: TGTGCCAGCTCGCCCCCGGGACCCACGAACACTGAAGCTTTCTTT.

The CDR3 nucleotides read TGTGCCTGGAAGGGCACCGGGGAGCTGTTTTTT. Its protein product is CAWKGTGELFF. The rearrangement joins TRBV30 to TRBJ2-2; D gene unclear. V was cut by 4 bases and J by 4 bases, with 4 bases left in between. There are 11 residues in the CDR3. Germline CDR1 GTSNPN, CDR2 SVGIG (reference sequence).

The J gene is TRBJ1-3, the V gene TRBV7-8; D unclear. Germline CDR1 and CDR2: SGHVS and FQNEAQ. CDR3 length: 16 amino acids. V was clipped by 5 bases and J by 0 bases, with 14 bases between them. CDR3 loop: CASSTRTVDSGNTIYF. In DNA form, the CDR3 reads TGTGCCAGCAGCACCCGGACGGTCGACTCTGGAAACACCATATATTTT.

The chain couples TRBV3-1 (or the pseudogene TRBV3-2) to TRBJ2-7; perhaps D is TRBD1 or TRBD2 (5 bases each). Trimming stripped 4 bases from V and 4 bases from J, with 20 bases between. Germline loops: CDR1 LGHDT, CDR2 YNNKEL (reference sequence). The CDR3 loop spans 16 amino acids. The CDR3 DNA is TGTGCCAGCAGCCTCCGGGGCCCAGCCCCGAATTACGAGCAGTACTTC. This translates into CASSLRGPAPNYEQYF.

The rearrangement uses TRBV7-9 and TRBJ2-6; D not certain. CDR1 is SEHNR and CDR2 is FQNEAQ in the germline V gene (reference sequence). V lost 6 bases to trimming and J lost 0 bases, with 6 bases between them. This CDR3 has 14 residues. CDR3 residues: CASSRSSGANVLTF. The CDR3 bases are TGTGCCAGCAGTCGTAGCTCTGGGGCCAACGTCCTGACTTTC.

This clone was counted at least ten times. This rearrangement joins TRBV6-2 or TRBV6-3 to TRBJ2-5, with 16 nucleotides matching TRBD2. Per the germline V gene, CDR1 is MNHEY and CDR2 is SVGEGT. Trimming cost V 4 bases and J 5 bases; bases outside gene matches: 10. The CDR3 is made up of 18 amino acids. CDR3 in DNA: TGTGCCAGCAGTTTTTCCCGGGGACTAGCGGGGGGGCCGGAGACCCAGTACTTC. Protein sequence: CASSFSRGLAGGPETQYF.

The chain links TRBV5-1 to TRBJ2-1, with 8 positions matching TRBD1. J lost 3 bases, V lost 3 bases, and 8 bases had no gene match. This CDR3 spans 16 amino acids. Germline lookup yields CDR1 SGHRS and CDR2 YFSETQ. The CDR3 sequence is CASSWVGQANYNEQFF. The CDR3 region has the DNA TGCGCCAGCAGCTGGGTGGGACAGGCCAACTACAATGAGCAGTTCTTC.

This chain uses TRBV12-3 or TRBV12-4 with TRBJ1-3; D not resolved. Trimming removed 8 bases at V and 0 bases at J, with 5 bases between. CDR3 size: 12 residues. The CDR3 protein is CASVGSGNTIYF. The DNA for the CDR3 is TGTGCCAGCGTAGGCTCTGGAAACACCATATATTTT.

The chain carries TRBV18 and TRBJ2-7; 10 bases map to TRBD2. Germline V gene sequence: CDR1 KGHSH, CDR2 LQKENI. With 4 bases clipped from V and 4 bases from J, the junction kept 7 bases outside the gene matches. This CDR3 comprises 15 residues. CDR3 residues: CASSLQSGGAYEQYF. The CDR3 nucleotides are TGTGCCAGCTCACTACAAAGCGGGGGGGCGTACGAGCAGTACTTC. The full variable domain, rest sourced from reference TRBV18 and TRBJ2-7, is NAGVMQNPRHLVRRRGQEARLRCSPMKGHSHVYWYRQLPEEGLKFMVYLQKENIIDESGMPKERFSAEFPKEGPSILRIQQVVRGDSAAYFCASSLQSGGAYEQYFGPGTRLTVT.

The chain links TRBV12-3 or TRBV12-4 to TRBJ1-1; D is unclear. The germline V and J ends were trimmed by 3 bases and 5 bases, with 7 bases remaining between them. The CDR3 totals 12 residues. The CDR3, as DNA: TGTGCCAGCAGTTTCCTCGCGACTGAAGCTTTCTTT. It translates to CASSFLATEAFF.

The chain recombines TRBV7-2 with TRBJ2-1; either TRBD1 or TRBD2 may supply D (5 bases each). The germline V gene encodes CDR1 SGHTA and CDR2 FQGNSA. The V end was cut by 6 bases, the J end by 10 bases, with 22 bases between. This CDR3 has 15 amino acids. CDR3 in amino acids: CASSPGDLRTGEQFF. CDR3 sequence (DNA): TGTGCCAGCAGTCCCGGGGACCTTCGGACGGGCGAGCAGTTCTTC.

V and J are TRBV4-1 and TRBJ2-7, with a possible D match to TRBD1 (5 bases). The V end was cut by 3 bases, the J end by 6 bases, with 15 bases between. Looked up from germline, CDR1 is MGHRA and CDR2 is YSYEKL. This CDR3 spans 14 amino acids. DNA for the CDR3: TGCGCCAGCAGCCACCTGGGGCTGGGTCGCGAGCAGTACTTC. Translating it yields CASSHLGLGREQYF.

J is TRBJ1-1 and V is TRBV6-5; TRBD1 matches at 8 bases. Germline loops: CDR1 MNHEY, CDR2 SVGAGI. The trim removed 6 bases at V and 1 base at J, leaving 7 bases unmatched. The CDR3 totals 15 residues. The CDR3 region has the DNA TGTGCCAGCAGCCACGGGGGGACAGGGAACACTGAAGCTTTCTTT. Protein: CASSHGGTGNTEAFF.

V gene TRBV5-4 combines with J gene TRBJ1-2; possible D gene TRBD1, 5 bases. V shed 2 bases and J shed 8 bases, with 10 bases lying between them. CDR1 and CDR2 from the germline V gene are SGHNT and YYREEE (reference sequence). The CDR3 consists of 12 residues. Here the CDR3 reads CASSLDSGGYTF. The CDR3 bases are TGTGCCAGCAGCTTAGACAGCGGCGGCTACACCTTC.

V usage is TRBV5-1 and J usage is TRBJ2-7; perhaps TRBD2 as D (6 bases). Per the germline V gene, CDR1 is SGHRS and CDR2 is YFSETQ. There are 14 residues in the CDR3. The V and J ends lost 4 bases and 7 bases respectively, with 18 bases between them. The CDR3 region has the DNA TGCGCCAGCAGCCTTCTAGGCGGGGCAGGGGAGCAGTACTTC. It encodes CASSLLGGAGEQYF.

This clone was seen a few times. This chain connects TRBV7-3 to TRBJ1-1; D remains ambiguous. CDR1 and CDR2 from the germline V gene are SGHTA and FQGTGA. Deletions cut 3 bases from V and 6 bases from J, with 14 bases between. The CDR3 runs to 14 residues. As DNA, the CDR3 is TGTGCCAGCAGCTTGGTAGGGAGGAGCGCTGAAGCTTTCTTT. Translating it yields CASSLVGRSAEAFF.

The rearrangement uses TRBV5-1 and TRBJ1-2; TRBD1 is a possible D gene (6 bases). V lost 0 bases to trimming and J lost 1 base, with 19 bases between them. The CDR3 covers 18 residues. The germline CDR1 and CDR2 sequences are SGHRS and YFSETQ. This chain's CDR3 is CASSLGQAQRIVNYGYTF. CDR3 bases: TGCGCCAGCAGCTTGGGACAGGCGCAAAGAATCGTTAACTATGGCTACACCTTC.

J is TRBJ2-1 and V is TRBV11-2; D is unresolved. The germline CDR1 and CDR2 sequences are SGHAT and FQNNGV. Trimming took off 5 bases at V and 6 bases at J, with 5 bases between the two ends. The CDR3 has 11 amino acids. Written as DNA, the CDR3 is TGTGCCAGCAGCCAGATCAATGAGCAGTTCTTC. It yields the protein CASSQINEQFF.

Concerning this clone itself: The identical CDR3 is also encoded by other nucleotide sequences in the sample. J is TRBJ1-1 and V is TRBV12-3 or TRBV12-4; D uncertain. There are 13 residues in the CDR3. Between the trimmed V and J ends, which lost 3 bases and 1 base, there was a span of 6 bases. The CDR3 sequence is CASSFRENTEAFF. The CDR3 DNA reads as TGTGCCAGCAGTTTTCGAGAGAACACTGAAGCTTTCTTT.

The gene calls are TRBV25-1 and TRBJ2-3; TRBD2 aligns across 8 bases. V shed 0 bases and J 7 bases; nucleotides not matched to a gene: 9. Germline CDR1 MGHDK, CDR2 SYGVNS. The CDR3 consists of 16 residues. CDR3 sequence (DNA): TGTGCCAGCAGTGAATATGGCGGGGGGATGGCTTATACGCAGTATTTT. Its protein product is CASSEYGGGMAYTQYF.

This sequence joins TRBV6-2 or TRBV6-3 and TRBJ1-5, with 9 positions matching TRBD1. Germline CDR1 and CDR2: MNHEY and SVGEGT. Unmatched junction bases numbered 7, after V lost 2 bases and J lost 5 bases. The CDR3 is 16 residues long. The CDR3 coding sequence is TGTGCCAGCAGTTACACCGGGACAGGGAAATATCAGCCCCAGCATTTT. It yields the protein CASSYTGTGKYQPQHF.

The chain recombines TRBV4-2 with TRBJ1-2; 7 bases are shared with TRBD1. CDR1 is LGHNA and CDR2 is YNFKEQ in the germline V gene. This CDR3 has 16 amino acids. V dropped 0 bases and J dropped 4; count of bases not matched to a gene: 8. CDR3 nucleotide sequence: TGTGCCAGCAGCCAAGATATAGGACAGGACCGCTATGGCTACACCTTC. It encodes CASSQDIGQDRYGYTF.

This chain connects TRBV10-2 to TRBJ1-2; maybe TRBD1 (6 bases). Germline V gene lookup returns CDR1 WSHSY and CDR2 SAAADI. The CDR3 loop spans 13 amino acids. The V gene lost 3 bases and the J gene lost 8 bases, with 13 bases spanning the gap. The CDR3 here is CASSDTRGSGYTF. DNA for the CDR3: TGCGCCAGCAGTGACACAAGGGGGAGCGGCTACACCTTC.

The chain combines TRBV7-6 with TRBJ2-5; 7 nucleotides align to TRBD2. The CDR3 runs to 15 residues. Germline-derived CDR1 and CDR2 are SGHVS and FNYEAQ. Losses at the gene ends were 5 bases for V and 7 bases for J; bases not matched to a gene: 13. The CDR3 loop reads CASSQGTTGAGTQYF. The CDR3 DNA is TGTGCCAGCAGCCAAGGGACTACGGGCGCTGGGACCCAGTACTTC.

This chain links TRBV19 with TRBJ1-6; D possibly corresponds to TRBD1 (6 bases). Trimming stripped 5 bases from V and 0 bases from J, with 11 bases between. The germline V gene encodes CDR1 LNHDA and CDR2 SQIVND (reference sequence). This CDR3 contains 16 residues. CDR3 region: CASSGKTGSYNSPLHF. The CDR3 DNA reads TGTGCCAGTAGTGGAAAGACAGGCTCCTATAATTCACCCCTCCACTTT.

The chain carries TRBV3-1 (or the pseudogene TRBV3-2) and TRBJ2-1; no firm D call. Germline V gene data show CDR1 as LGHDT and CDR2 as YNNKEL (reference sequence). Trimming took 2 bases from V and 10 from J, leaving 9 bases between them. The CDR3 totals 12 residues. This chain's CDR3 is CASSQTSIEQFF. DNA of the CDR3: TGTGCCAGCAGCCAAACGTCAATAGAGCAGTTCTTC.

The chain employs TRBV3-1 (or the pseudogene TRBV3-2) and TRBJ2-1; 16 positions agree with TRBD2. Germline CDR1 is LGHDT and CDR2 is YNNKEL (reference sequence). The ends lost 4 bases at V and 12 bases at J; junction bases unmatched: 6. The CDR3 is 15 residues long. The CDR3 nucleotides read TGTGCCAGCAGCCGAGGGACTAGCGGGAGGGTCGGGCAGTTCTTC. Protein product: CASSRGTSGRVGQFF.

The chain employs TRBV5-1 and TRBJ2-7; no clear D gene. Germline V lookup: CDR1 SGHRS, CDR2 YFSETQ. The CDR3 extends over 14 amino acids. V lost 2 bases and J lost 1, with 10 bases in between. The CDR3 sequence is CASSFWEGSYEQYF. In DNA, the CDR3 is TGCGCCAGCAGCTTCTGGGAAGGGTCCTACGAGCAGTACTTC.

The J gene is TRBJ1-2, the V gene TRBV21-1; TRBD1 was called by the table and not checked on the DNA. TRBV21-1 is a known pseudogene. The CDR3 sequence is 15 residues long. In DNA form, the CDR3 reads TGTGCCAGCAGCAAAGGGTGGACAGGGTGGGATGGCTACACCTTC. This codes for CASSKGWTGWDGYTF.

This clone has just a few counts. The V call is TRBV20-1, the J call TRBJ2-7; no clear D. Germline V gene sequence: CDR1 DFQATT, CDR2 SNEGSKA (reference sequence). The CDR3 extends over 13 amino acids. V was pared by 3 bases and J by 3 bases, with 12 bases between. CDR3 sequence reads: CSASSGNNYEQYF. CDR3 DNA: TGCAGTGCTAGTTCGGGTAACAACTACGAGCAGTACTTC.

This clone was recorded once. This chain joins TRBV19 and TRBJ1-1; D remains unclear. Trimming stripped 5 bases from V and 2 bases from J, with 6 bases between. Germline CDR1 reads LNHDA; CDR2 reads SQIVND (reference sequence). This CDR3 comprises 12 residues. CDR3 amino acids: CASSLRNTEAFF. The CDR3 nucleotides are TGTGCCAGTAGTTTACGTAACACTGAAGCTTTCTTT. Supplemented by reference TRBV19 and TRBJ1-1, the full variable domain reads DGGITQSPKYLFRKEGQNVTLSCEQNLNHDAMYWYRQDPGQGLRLIYYSQIVNDFQKGDIAEGYSVSREKKESFPLTVTSAQKNPTAFYLCASSLRNTEAFFGQGTRLTVV.